Described below is a single TCR beta chain sequence and its context. These data are taken from a study of PD-1 blockade in mismatch repair-deficient tumors. There are 15 residues in the CDR3. The V gene end was trimmed by 5 bases and the J gene end by 6 bases; junction bases not matched to a gene: 11. Germline CDR1 is SNHLY and CDR2 is FYNNEI. Using immunoSEQ multiplex PCR, the repertoire was profiled, and TCRdb retains in-frame clones only, with some absent. The table has 120,000 or so clones, 85% to 90% seen once. The source was peripheral blood, collected 44 weeks after starting pembrolizumab. The chain is built from TRBV2 and TRBJ1-1; TRBD1 aligns across 8 bases. The receptor was isolated from an adult with mismatch repair-deficient cancer. This CDR3 is CASSPIRQGSAEAFF. DNA for the CDR3: TGTGCCAGCAGTCCTATCCGACAGGGGTCTGCTGAAGCTTTCTTT. Variable domain in full (rest from reference TRBV2 and TRBJ1-1): EPEVTQTPSHQVTQMGQEVILRCVPISNHLYFYWYRQILGQKVEFLVSFYNNEISEKSEIFDDQFSVERPDGSNFTLKIRSTKLEDSAMYFCASSPIRQGSAEAFFGQGTRLTVV.